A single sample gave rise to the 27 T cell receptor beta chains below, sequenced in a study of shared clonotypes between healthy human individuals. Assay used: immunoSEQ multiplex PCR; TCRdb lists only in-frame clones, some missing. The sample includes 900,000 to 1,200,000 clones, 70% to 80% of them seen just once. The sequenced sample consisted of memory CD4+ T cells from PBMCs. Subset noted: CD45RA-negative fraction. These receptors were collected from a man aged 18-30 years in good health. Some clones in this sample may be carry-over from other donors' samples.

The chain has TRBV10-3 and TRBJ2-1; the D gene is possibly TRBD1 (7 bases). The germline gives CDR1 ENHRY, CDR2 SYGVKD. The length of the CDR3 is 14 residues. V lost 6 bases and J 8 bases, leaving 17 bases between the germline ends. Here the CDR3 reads CAIRRDSNSDEQFF. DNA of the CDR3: TGTGCCATCAGGCGGGACAGCAATTCGGATGAGCAGTTCTTC.

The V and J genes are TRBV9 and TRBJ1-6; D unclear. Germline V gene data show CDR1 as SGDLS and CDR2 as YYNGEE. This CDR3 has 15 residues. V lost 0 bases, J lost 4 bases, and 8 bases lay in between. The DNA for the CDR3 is TGTGCCAGCAGCGTAGATCCCCTATATAATTCACCCCTCCACTTT. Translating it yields CASSVDPLYNSPLHF.

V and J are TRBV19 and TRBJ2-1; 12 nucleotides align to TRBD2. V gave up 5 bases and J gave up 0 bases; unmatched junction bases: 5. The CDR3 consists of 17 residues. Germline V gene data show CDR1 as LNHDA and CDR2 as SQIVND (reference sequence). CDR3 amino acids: CASSALTSGSSYNEQFF. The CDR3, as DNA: TGTGCCAGTAGTGCGTTGACTAGCGGGAGCTCCTACAATGAGCAGTTCTTC.

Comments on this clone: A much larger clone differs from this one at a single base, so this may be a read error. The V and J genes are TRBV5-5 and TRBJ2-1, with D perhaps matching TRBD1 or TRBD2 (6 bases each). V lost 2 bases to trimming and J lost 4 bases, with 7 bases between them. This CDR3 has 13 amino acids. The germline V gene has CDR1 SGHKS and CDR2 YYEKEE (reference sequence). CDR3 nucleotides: TGTGCCAGCAGCTTAGGGGGGTACAATGAGCAGTTCTTC. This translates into CASSLGGYNEQFF.

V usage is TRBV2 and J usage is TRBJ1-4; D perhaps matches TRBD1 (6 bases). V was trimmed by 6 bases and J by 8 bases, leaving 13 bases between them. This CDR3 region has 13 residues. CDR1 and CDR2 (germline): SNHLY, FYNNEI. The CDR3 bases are TGTGCCAGCAGGGCACAGGGTTGGGAAAAACTGTTTTTT. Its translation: CASRAQGWEKLFF.

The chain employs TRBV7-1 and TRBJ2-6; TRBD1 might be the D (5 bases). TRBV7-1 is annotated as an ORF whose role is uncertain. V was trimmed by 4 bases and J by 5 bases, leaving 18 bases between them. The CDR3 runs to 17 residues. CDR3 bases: TGTGCCAGCAGCTACATGCGAGGACAAAGTCGGGCCAACGTCCTGACTTTC. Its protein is CASSYMRGQSRANVLTF.

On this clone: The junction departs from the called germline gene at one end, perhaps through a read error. The CDR3 DNA is TGTGCCAGCAGCTTGGAGCTGACAGGGAGCTCCAACGAGCAGTACTTC. The encoded protein is CASSLELTGSSNEQYF. V gene TRBV5-4 combines with J gene TRBJ2-7, with TRBD1 matching over 7 bases. CDR3 length: 16 residues. Germline CDR1 SGHNT, CDR2 YYREEE (reference sequence).

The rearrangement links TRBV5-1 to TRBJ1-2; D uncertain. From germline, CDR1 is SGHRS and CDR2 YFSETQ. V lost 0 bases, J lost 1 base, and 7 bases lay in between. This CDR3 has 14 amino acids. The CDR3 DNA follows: TGCGCCAGCAGCTTGGATACAAGTAACTATGGCTACACCTTC. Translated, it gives CASSLDTSNYGYTF.

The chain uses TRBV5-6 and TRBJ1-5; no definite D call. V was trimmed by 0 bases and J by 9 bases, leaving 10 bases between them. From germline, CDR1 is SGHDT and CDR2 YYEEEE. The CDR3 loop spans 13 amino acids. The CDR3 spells CASSLGIPGPQHF. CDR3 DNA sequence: TGTGCCAGCAGCTTGGGGATACCTGGGCCCCAGCATTTT.

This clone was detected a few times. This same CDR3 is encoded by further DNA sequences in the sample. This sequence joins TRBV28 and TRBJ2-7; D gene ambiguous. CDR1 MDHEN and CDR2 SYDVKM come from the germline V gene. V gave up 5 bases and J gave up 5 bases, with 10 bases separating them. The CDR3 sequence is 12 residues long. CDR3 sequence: CASSPRLHEQYF. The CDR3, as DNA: TGTGCCAGCAGTCCCCGGCTCCACGAGCAGTACTTC.

In nucleotides, the CDR3 is TGTGCCACCAGCAGACGGCGAGGGGATAATGAAAAACTGTTTTTT. Protein product: CATSRRRGDNEKLFF. The gene calls are TRBV15 and TRBJ1-4; D is perhaps TRBD1 (5 bases). The length of the CDR3 is 15 residues. Germline V lookup: CDR1 LNHNV, CDR2 YYDKDF (reference sequence). V was pared by 2 bases and J by 4 bases, with 11 bases between.

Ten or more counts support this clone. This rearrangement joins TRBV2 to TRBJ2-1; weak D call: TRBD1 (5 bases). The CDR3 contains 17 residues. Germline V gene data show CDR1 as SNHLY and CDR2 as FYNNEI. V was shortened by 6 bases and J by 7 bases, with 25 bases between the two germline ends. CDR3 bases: TGTGCCAGCAGCACCACATTAAGGGGTCCGTCTGGGAATGAGCAGTTCTTC. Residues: CASSTTLRGPSGNEQFF.

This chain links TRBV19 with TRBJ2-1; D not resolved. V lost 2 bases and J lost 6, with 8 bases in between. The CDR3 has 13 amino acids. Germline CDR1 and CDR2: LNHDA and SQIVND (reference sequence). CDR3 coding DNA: TGTGCCAGTAGTATAATCGCGGCCAATGAGCAGTTCTTC. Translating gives CASSIIAANEQFF.

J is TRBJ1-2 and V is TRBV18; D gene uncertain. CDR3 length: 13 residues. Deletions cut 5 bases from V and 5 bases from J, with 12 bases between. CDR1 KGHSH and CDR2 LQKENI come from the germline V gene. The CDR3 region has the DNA TGTGCCAGCTCAGGCGGTCGGGAGTATGGCTACACCTTC. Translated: CASSGGREYGYTF.

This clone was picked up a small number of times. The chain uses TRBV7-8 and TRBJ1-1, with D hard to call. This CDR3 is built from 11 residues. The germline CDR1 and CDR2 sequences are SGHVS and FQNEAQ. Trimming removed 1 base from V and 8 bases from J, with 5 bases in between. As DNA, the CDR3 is TGTGCCAGCAGCTTAGAGCGCGAAGCTTTCTTT. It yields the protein CASSLEREAFF.

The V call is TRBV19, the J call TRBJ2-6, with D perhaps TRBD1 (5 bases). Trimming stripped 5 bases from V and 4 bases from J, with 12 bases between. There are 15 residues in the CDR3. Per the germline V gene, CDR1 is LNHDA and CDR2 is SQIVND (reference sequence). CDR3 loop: CASSLGASGANVLTF. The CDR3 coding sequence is TGTGCCAGTAGTTTAGGGGCGTCCGGGGCCAACGTCCTGACTTTC.

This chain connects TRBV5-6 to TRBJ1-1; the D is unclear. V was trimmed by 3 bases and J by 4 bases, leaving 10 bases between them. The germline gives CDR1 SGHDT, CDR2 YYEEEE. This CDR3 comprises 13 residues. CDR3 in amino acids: CASSSVAVTEAFF. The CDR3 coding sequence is TGTGCCAGCAGCTCAGTAGCGGTCACTGAAGCTTTCTTT.

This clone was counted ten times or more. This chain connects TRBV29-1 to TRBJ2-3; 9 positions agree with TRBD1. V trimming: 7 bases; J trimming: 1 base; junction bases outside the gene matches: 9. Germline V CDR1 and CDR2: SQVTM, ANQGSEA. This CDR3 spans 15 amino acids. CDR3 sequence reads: CSAAGQGLGTDTQYF. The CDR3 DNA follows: TGCAGCGCCGCAGGACAGGGGTTGGGCACAGATACGCAGTATTTT.

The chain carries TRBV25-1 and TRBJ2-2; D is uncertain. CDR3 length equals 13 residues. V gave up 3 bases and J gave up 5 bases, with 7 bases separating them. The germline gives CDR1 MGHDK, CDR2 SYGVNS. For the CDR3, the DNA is TGTGCCAGCAGTGATGGGATTACCGGGGAGCTGTTTTTT. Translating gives CASSDGITGELFF.

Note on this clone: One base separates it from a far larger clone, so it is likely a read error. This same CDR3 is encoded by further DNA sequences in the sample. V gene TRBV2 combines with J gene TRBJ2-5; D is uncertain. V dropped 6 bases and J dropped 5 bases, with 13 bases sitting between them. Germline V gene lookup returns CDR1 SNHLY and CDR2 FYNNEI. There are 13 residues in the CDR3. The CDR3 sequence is CASSDVGQETQYF. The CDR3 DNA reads TGTGCCAGCAGCGATGTTGGCCAGGAGACCCAGTACTTC.

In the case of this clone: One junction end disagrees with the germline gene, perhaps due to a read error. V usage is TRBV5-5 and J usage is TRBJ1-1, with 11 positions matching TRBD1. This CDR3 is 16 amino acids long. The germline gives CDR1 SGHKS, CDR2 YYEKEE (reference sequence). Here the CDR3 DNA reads TGTGCCAGCACGATGGGACAGGGGGAGACGAAAACTGGAGCTTTCTTT. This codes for CASTMGQGETKTGAFF.

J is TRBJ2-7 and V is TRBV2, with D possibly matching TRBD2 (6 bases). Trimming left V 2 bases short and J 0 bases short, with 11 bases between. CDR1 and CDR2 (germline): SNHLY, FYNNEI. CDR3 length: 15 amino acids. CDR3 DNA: TGTGCCAGCAGTGAAAGGCCAGCGGGCTCCTACGAGCAGTACTTC. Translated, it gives CASSERPAGSYEQYF.

In nucleotides, the CDR3 is TGTGCCAGCAGCTTAGTCCCAGCGGCCAACACCGGGGAGCTGTTTTTT. This encodes CASSLVPAANTGELFF. This chain links TRBV7-2 with TRBJ2-2; TRBD2 might be the D (5 bases). Trimming stripped 1 base from V and 2 bases from J, with 11 bases between. The CDR3 totals 16 residues. Germline V gives CDR1 SGHTA, CDR2 FQGNSA.

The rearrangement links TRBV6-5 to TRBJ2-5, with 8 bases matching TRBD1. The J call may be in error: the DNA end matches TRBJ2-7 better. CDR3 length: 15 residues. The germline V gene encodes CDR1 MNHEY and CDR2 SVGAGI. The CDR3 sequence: CASKQGGSPVYEQYF. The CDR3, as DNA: TGTGCCAGCAAACAGGGGGGCAGCCCCGTCTACGAGCAGTACTTC.

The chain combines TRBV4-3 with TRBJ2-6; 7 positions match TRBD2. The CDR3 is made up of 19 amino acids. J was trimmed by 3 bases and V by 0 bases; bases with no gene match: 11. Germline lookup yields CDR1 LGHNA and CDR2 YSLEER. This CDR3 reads CASSQDWSAGVGGANVLTF. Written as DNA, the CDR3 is TGCGCCAGCAGCCAAGATTGGTCGGCGGGAGTCGGTGGGGCCAACGTCCTGACTTTC.

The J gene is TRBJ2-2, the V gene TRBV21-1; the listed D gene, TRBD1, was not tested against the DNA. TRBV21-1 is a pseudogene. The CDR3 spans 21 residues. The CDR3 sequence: CASSIFPRDRGRETNTGELFF. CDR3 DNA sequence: TGTGCCAGCAGCATTTTTCCCCGGGACAGGGGGCGCGAAACGAACACCGGGGAGCTGTTTTTT.

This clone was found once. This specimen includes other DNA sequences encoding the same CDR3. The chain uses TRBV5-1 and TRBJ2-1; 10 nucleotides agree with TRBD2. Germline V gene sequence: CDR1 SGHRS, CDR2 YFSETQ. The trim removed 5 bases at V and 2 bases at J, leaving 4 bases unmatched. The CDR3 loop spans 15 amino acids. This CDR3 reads CASSYLAGAYNEQFF. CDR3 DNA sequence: TGCGCCAGCAGTTACCTAGCGGGGGCCTACAATGAGCAGTTCTTC.